One and the same sample provided the 10 T cell receptor beta chains below, sequenced in a study of graft-versus-host responses after intestinal transplantation. Clones were sequenced by immunoSEQ multiplex PCR, and TCRdb holds only the in-frame ones, with some missing. The sample includes 60,000 to 75,000 clones, roughly 90% of them seen just once. The antigens of these receptors remain unknown. The sample in question was unstimulated CD8+ T cells sorted from spleen or lymph node cells, obtained before intestinal transplant. These receptors were collected from a human donor who received an intestinal transplant.

V gene TRBV7-9 combines with J gene TRBJ2-1, with 9 bases matching TRBD2. From germline, CDR1 is SEHNR and CDR2 FQNEAQ (reference sequence). J gave up 7 bases and V 2 bases, and 6 bases lay outside the gene matches. CDR3 size: 15 residues. The CDR3: CASSLIAGERNEQFF. The DNA for the CDR3 is TGTGCCAGCAGCTTAATAGCGGGGGAGAGGAATGAGCAGTTCTTC.

The CDR3 sequence: CASSGDSSDWEKLFF. The CDR3 DNA is TGCGCCAGCAGCGGGGACAGCTCCGACTGGGAAAAACTGTTTTTT. The chain uses TRBV5-1 and TRBJ1-4, with 7 bases fitting TRBD1. The V gene's germline CDR1 is SGHRS and CDR2 YFSETQ. CDR3 length equals 15 residues. V shed 4 bases, J shed 8 bases, and the junction held 11 bases outside the gene matches.

The CDR3 coding sequence is TGTGCCTGGAGTCCGGGACAGGGATCCTATGGCTACACCTTC. Translated, it gives CAWSPGQGSYGYTF. The chain joins TRBV30 to TRBJ1-2; 9 nucleotides align to TRBD1. Germline trimming cut 2 bases from V and 4 bases from J; bases unmatched to any gene: 5. CDR3 length: 14 residues. Germline V CDR1 and CDR2: GTSNPN, SVGIG (reference sequence).

V gene TRBV4-1 combines with J gene TRBJ2-3, with D perhaps matching TRBD2 (5 bases). Germline V gives CDR1 MGHRA, CDR2 YSYEKL. Trimming removed 1 base from V and 2 bases from J, with 10 bases in between. This CDR3 has 15 amino acids. CDR3 loop: CASSQVTRSTDTQYF. CDR3 coding DNA: TGCGCCAGCAGCCAAGTAACTAGATCCACAGATACGCAGTATTTT.

The rearrangement uses TRBV13 and TRBJ1-1; D is unclear. Per germline, CDR1 PRHDT and CDR2 FYEKMQ (reference sequence). Trimming removed 3 bases at V and 2 bases at J, with 7 bases between. This CDR3 contains 13 residues. CDR3 region: CASSFLANTEAFF. Here the CDR3 DNA reads TGTGCCAGCAGCTTCTTAGCAAACACTGAAGCTTTCTTT.

V usage is TRBV7-6 and J usage is TRBJ1-2; TRBD1 might be the D (6 bases). Germline values: CDR1 SGHVS, CDR2 FNYEAQ. V lost 5 bases and J 5 bases, leaving 9 bases between the germline ends. The CDR3 has 12 amino acids. The CDR3 DNA follows: TGTGCCAGCAGCCCCGGACAGTATGGCTACACCTTC. This translates into CASSPGQYGYTF.

The chain carries TRBV30 and TRBJ1-5; 9 positions match TRBD1. CDR3 length: 20 residues. The ends lost 5 bases at V and 2 bases at J; junction bases unmatched: 22. The germline V gene encodes CDR1 GTSNPN and CDR2 SVGIG (reference sequence). CDR3 nucleotides: TGTGCCTGGGGTGATTGGGAGGGGACAGGGACTAACTCGCGCAATCAGCCCCAGCATTTT. It codes for CAWGDWEGTGTNSRNQPQHF.

The V call is TRBV6-5, the J call TRBJ1-6; a possible D gene is TRBD1 (6 bases). The CDR3 runs to 15 residues. The germline CDR1 and CDR2 sequences are MNHEY and SVGAGI. Trimming left V 5 bases short and J 2 bases short, with 10 bases between. The CDR3 DNA sequence: TGTGCCAGCAGTAGGGGGGGTGCCTATAATTCACCCCTCCACTTT. Its protein product is CASSRGGAYNSPLHF.

The chain joins TRBV27 to TRBJ2-1; 7 bases line up with TRBD2. V lost 3 bases and J lost 5; bases outside the gene matches: 19. The germline CDR1 and CDR2 sequences are MNHEY and SMNVEV (reference sequence). The CDR3 contains 19 residues. The CDR3 spells CASSFALFASGNFHNEQFF. The CDR3, as DNA: TGTGCCAGCAGTTTCGCGTTGTTTGCTAGCGGTAATTTCCACAATGAGCAGTTCTTC.

The CDR3 coding sequence is TGTGCCAGCAGCCTACCATCCTCCACAGATACGCAGTATTTT. It is translated as CASSLPSSTDTQYF. The chain links TRBV5-4 to TRBJ2-3; no reliable D call. V shed 4 bases and J shed 2 bases, with 11 bases lying between them. Per germline, CDR1 SGHNT and CDR2 YYREEE (reference sequence). This CDR3 comprises 14 residues.